These 17 T cell receptor beta chains originate from one sample sequenced in a study of PD-1 blockade in classical Hodgkin lymphoma. The repertoire was sequenced with immunoSEQ multiplex PCR; TCRdb's copy has only in-frame clones and lacks some. The table lists roughly 25,000 clones, 67% of them singletons. All the patients suffered relapse after autologous stem cell transplantation, and brentuximab vedotin exposure differed. The material was peripheral blood mononuclear cells (PBMCs), obtained before the second cycle of nivolumab. These TCRs come from a human donor with classical Hodgkin lymphoma.

A remark on this clone: This same CDR3 is encoded by further DNA sequences in the sample. This chain links TRBV7-2 with TRBJ2-7, with a weak D call TRBD2 (6 bases). Germline-derived CDR1 and CDR2 are SGHTA and FQGNSA. CDR3 size: 15 residues. Trimming removed 1 base at V and 3 bases at J, with 13 bases between. The CDR3 protein is CASSLGRGNSYEQYF. CDR3 nucleotide sequence: TGTGCCAGCAGCTTAGGCCGGGGGAATAGCTACGAGCAGTACTTC.

The chain couples TRBV6-5 to TRBJ2-1; TRBD2 agrees at 8 bases. Germline lookup yields CDR1 MNHEY and CDR2 SVGAGI. V shed 6 bases, J shed 9 bases, and the junction held 13 bases outside the gene matches. This CDR3 region has 15 residues. CDR3 in DNA: TGTGCCAGCAGCCGCGGGGGGCTAGGAGCTGGTGAGCAGTTCTTC. Protein: CASSRGGLGAGEQFF.

Only a few counts were recorded for this clone. This chain joins TRBV19 and TRBJ1-5; no clear D. Trimming took 2 bases from V and 9 from J, leaving 11 bases between them. CDR1 and CDR2 (germline): LNHDA, SQIVND (reference sequence). The CDR3 extends over 13 amino acids. The CDR3 loop reads CASSISVSTPQHF. CDR3 coding DNA: TGTGCCAGTAGTATATCCGTATCAACGCCCCAGCATTTT.

V and J are TRBV6-5 and TRBJ1-1; D gene uncertain. The CDR3 is 13 amino acids. The V gene's germline CDR1 is MNHEY and CDR2 SVGAGI. Trimming removed 0 bases from V and 0 bases from J, with 2 bases in between. The CDR3 nucleotides read TGTGCCAGCAGTTACTCAGTGAACACTGAAGCTTTCTTT. Translating it yields CASSYSVNTEAFF.

By share of the sample, this clone is medium-sized. As DNA, the CDR3 is TGCGCCAGCAGCCCGAAACCTAGACTAGCGGGAGCGGGAGATACGCAGTATTTT. This encodes CASSPKPRLAGAGDTQYF. The V call is TRBV4-1, the J call TRBJ2-3; 12 bases are shared with TRBD2. Germline V gene lookup returns CDR1 MGHRA and CDR2 YSYEKL. The CDR3 contains 18 residues. The V segment lost 4 bases and the J segment 5 bases; nucleotides outside the gene matches: 13.

This clone was observed a single time. The V and J genes are TRBV11-2 and TRBJ2-1; D possibly corresponds to TRBD2 (6 bases). V was cut by 2 bases and J by 6 bases, with 11 bases left in between. CDR1 is SGHAT and CDR2 is FQNNGV in the germline V gene. The CDR3 contains 14 residues. The chain's CDR3 is CASSLRLASNEQFF. In DNA, the CDR3 is TGTGCCAGCAGCTTACGTCTAGCGAGCAATGAGCAGTTCTTC. Looking up the rest from reference TRBV11-2 and TRBJ2-1 gives the full variable domain: EAGVAQSPRYKIIEKRQSVAFWCNPISGHATLYWYQQILGQGPKLLIQFQNNGVVDDSQLPKDRFSAERLKGVDSTLKIQPAKLEDSAVYLCASSLRLASNEQFFGPGTRLTVL.

This clone was observed a handful of times. The chain recombines TRBV6-5 with TRBJ2-7; 10 positions match TRBD1. Unmatched junction bases numbered 9, after V lost 1 base and J lost 6 bases. From germline, CDR1 is MNHEY and CDR2 SVGAGI. The CDR3 extends over 16 amino acids. The CDR3 nucleotides read TGTGCCAGCAGTTACTTGCCGGGACAGGGGAAGGCCGAGCAGTACTTC. Residues: CASSYLPGQGKAEQYF.

This chain links TRBV19 with TRBJ2-7, with 8 bases matching TRBD2. Germline V gene data show CDR1 as LNHDA and CDR2 as SQIVND (reference sequence). The CDR3 has 13 amino acids. V dropped 3 bases and J dropped 3; count of bases not matched to a gene: 1. The CDR3 sequence: CASSIAGGYEQYF. CDR3 nucleotide sequence: TGTGCCAGTAGTATCGCGGGGGGCTACGAGCAGTACTTC.

This clone is labeled as medium-sized. The rearrangement links TRBV15 to TRBJ1-1; 10 nucleotides match TRBD1. J lost 6 bases, V lost 3 bases, and 4 bases had no gene match. The CDR3 is 14 residues long. Germline V gene sequence: CDR1 LNHNV, CDR2 YYDKDF (reference sequence). The DNA for the CDR3 is TGTGCCACCAGCAGGGGACAGGGGAGTGCTGAAGCTTTCTTT. It specifies CATSRGQGSAEAFF.

CDR3 sequence: CASNIQGFGNTIYF. The CDR3, as DNA: TGTGCCAGCAACATACAGGGATTCGGAAACACCATATATTTT. The chain has TRBV28 and TRBJ1-3, with D possibly matching TRBD1 (6 bases). This CDR3 is 14 amino acids long. V was trimmed by 7 bases and J by 4 bases, leaving 14 bases between them. Germline CDR1 MDHEN, CDR2 SYDVKM.

The chain joins TRBV7-2 to TRBJ2-1, with D possibly being TRBD1 or TRBD2 (6 bases each). There are 16 residues in the CDR3. V was trimmed by 1 base and J by 6 bases, leaving 16 bases between them. The germline gives CDR1 SGHTA, CDR2 FQGNSA. The CDR3, as DNA: TGTGCCAGCAGCTTAGTAACAGGGCGGGGAGGCAATGAGCAGTTCTTC. As protein: CASSLVTGRGGNEQFF.

Here the CDR3 DNA reads TGTGCCTGGAGTGTTCAGGTGAACACTGAAGCTTTCTTT. This translates into CAWSVQVNTEAFF. The chain has TRBV30 and TRBJ1-1; D remains ambiguous. V was cut by 0 bases and J by 0 bases, with 5 bases left in between. CDR3 size: 13 residues. In germline, CDR1 is GTSNPN, CDR2 SVGIG (reference sequence).

The chain recombines TRBV4-3 with TRBJ2-7; 10 bases are shared with TRBD2. This CDR3 is built from 19 residues. CDR1 and CDR2 (germline): LGHNA, YSLEER. The J segment lost 3 bases and the V segment lost 1 base, leaving 15 bases of the junction unmatched. CDR3: CASSQADSTSSGGFYEQYF. The CDR3 bases are TGCGCCAGCAGCCAAGCCGACAGCACTAGTAGCGGGGGGTTCTACGAGCAGTACTTC.

The chain is built from TRBV28 and TRBJ2-1; 9 bases align to TRBD1. This CDR3 has 17 amino acids. The J segment lost 5 bases and the V segment lost 3 bases, leaving 11 bases of the junction unmatched. CDR1 is MDHEN, CDR2 SYDVKM, per germline. Here the CDR3 DNA reads TGTGCCAGCAGTTTTTCCTCGGGGACAGGGCGCCACAATGAGCAGTTCTTC. It translates to CASSFSSGTGRHNEQFF.

This clone has only a few counts. The rearrangement uses TRBV10-3 and TRBJ2-7; D remains unclear. Germline V gene data show CDR1 as ENHRY and CDR2 as SYGVKD. This CDR3 region has 12 residues. Trimming pared 10 bases from V and 3 bases from J, leaving 13 bases between. CDR3 coding DNA: TGTGCCACGAACCCGGACGGCTACGAGCAGTACTTC. It translates to CATNPDGYEQYF.

This chain joins TRBV5-4 and TRBJ2-1, with TRBD1 matching over 7 bases. Trimming removed 4 bases from V and 7 bases from J; junction bases left unmatched: 14. CDR3 length equals 16 residues. The germline V gene has CDR1 SGHNT and CDR2 YYREEE (reference sequence). The DNA of the CDR3 is TGTGCCAGCAGCCTTGGGACAGACCCTAGGGTGAATGAGCAGTTCTTC. This encodes CASSLGTDPRVNEQFF.

This clone showed up just once. The V and J genes are TRBV5-4 and TRBJ2-2; 7 bases map to TRBD2. J gave up 3 bases and V 2 bases, and 4 bases lay outside the gene matches. This CDR3 region has 15 residues. The germline V gene has CDR1 SGHNT and CDR2 YYREEE (reference sequence). The CDR3 coding sequence is TGTGCCAGCAGCTTCGGGGGGTATTACACCGGGGAGCTGTTTTTT. It is translated as CASSFGGYYTGELFF.